These 14 T cell receptor beta chains were sequenced from one sample in a study of coeliac disease. Data came from immunoSEQ multiplex PCR; TCRdb stores just in-frame clones and leaves some out. In the table there are 4,000 to 5,000 clones, about two thirds of which are singletons. Sequenced: lymphocytes from the gut lamina propria. The receptors originated from a man aged 18 to 35 with celiac disease on a gluten-free diet.

The chain is built from TRBV5-1 and TRBJ1-1, with a possible D match to TRBD1 (5 bases). This CDR3 has 14 residues. CDR1 is SGHRS and CDR2 is YFSETQ in the germline V gene. Trimming removed 4 bases at V and 1 base at J, with 11 bases between. The CDR3 region is CASSPSTANTEAFF. The CDR3 DNA sequence: TGCGCCAGCAGCCCCTCGACAGCGAACACTGAAGCTTTCTTT. Using reference TRBV5-1 and TRBJ1-1 for the parts outside the CDR3, the full variable domain is KAGVTQTPRYLIKTRGQQVTLSCSPISGHRSVSWYQQTPGQGLQFLFEYFSETQRNKGNFPGRFSGRQFSNSRSEMNVSTLELGDSALYLCASSPSTANTEAFFGQGTRLTVV.

The chain couples TRBV29-1 to TRBJ1-2; 8 nucleotides match TRBD1. This CDR3 region has 13 residues. Germline lookup yields CDR1 SQVTM and CDR2 ANQGSEA. V gave up 4 bases and J gave up 3 bases; unmatched junction bases: 4. The CDR3, as DNA: TGCAGCGTTGTTATGGGACAGGACTATGGCTACACCTTC. Translation gives CSVVMGQDYGYTF. Full variable domain (outside the CDR3, taken from reference TRBV29-1 and TRBJ1-2): SAVISQKPSRDICQRGTSLTIQCQVDSQVTMMFWYRQQPGQSLTLIATANQGSEATYESGFVIDKFPISRPNLTFSTLTVSNMSPEDSSIYLCSVVMGQDYGYTFGSGTRLTVV.

This chain links TRBV14 with TRBJ1-4; 7 bases match TRBD1. The ends lost 1 base at V and 5 bases at J; junction bases unmatched: 4. This CDR3 is 15 amino acids long. From germline, CDR1 is SGHDN and CDR2 FVKESK. CDR3 sequence reads: CASSQGGQTNEKLFF. CDR3 in DNA: TGTGCCAGCAGCCAAGGGGGACAGACGAATGAAAAACTGTTTTTT.

The chain combines TRBV19 with TRBJ1-2, with D hard to call. V was shortened by 3 bases and J by 4 bases, with 3 bases between the two germline ends. CDR1 and CDR2 from the germline V gene are LNHDA and SQIVND (reference sequence). The CDR3 extends over 11 amino acids. The chain's CDR3 is CASSIGYGYTF. The CDR3 DNA sequence: TGTGCCAGTAGTATCGGCTATGGCTACACCTTC.

The rearrangement uses TRBV28 and TRBJ2-7; the D gene is possibly TRBD1 (8 bases). Per the germline V gene, CDR1 is MDHEN and CDR2 is SYDVKM. Trimming left V 2 bases short and J 5 bases short, with 10 bases between. The CDR3 is 13 amino acids. CDR3 nucleotides: TGTGCCAGCAGTTTAACAGGGGGGGACGAGCAGTACTTC. This gives the protein CASSLTGGDEQYF.

In DNA, the CDR3 is TGTGCCAGTCGGCTCCCGCACAGGGGGAAGAACACTGAAGCTTTCTTT. Translating it yields CASRLPHRGKNTEAFF. The rearrangement links TRBV19 to TRBJ1-1; 8 bases fit TRBD1. The ends lost 8 bases at V and 1 base at J; junction bases unmatched: 12. The CDR3 spans 16 residues. The germline CDR1 and CDR2 sequences are LNHDA and SQIVND (reference sequence).

The rearrangement uses TRBV11-2 and TRBJ1-6, with TRBD1 matching 9 bases. There are 19 residues in the CDR3. Unmatched junction bases numbered 15, after V lost 5 bases and J lost 4 bases. The germline V gene has CDR1 SGHAT and CDR2 FQNNGV. The CDR3 loop reads CASSLGTGRKERYNSPLHF. CDR3 nucleotide sequence: TGTGCCAGCAGCCTCGGGACAGGGAGGAAGGAGAGATATAATTCACCCCTCCACTTT.

The V and J genes are TRBV5-4 and TRBJ2-7; perhaps TRBD1 as D (5 bases). Germline assignment: CDR1 SGHNT and CDR2 YYREEE (reference sequence). The length of the CDR3 is 14 residues. V lost 0 bases and J 4 bases, leaving 11 bases between the germline ends. The CDR3 spells CASSLVGRIYEQYF. CDR3 sequence (DNA): TGTGCCAGCAGCTTGGTGGGGCGAATATACGAGCAGTACTTC.

This clone has only one observation. This chain uses TRBV5-4 with TRBJ1-2, with D perhaps matching TRBD1 (6 bases). Germline values: CDR1 SGHNT, CDR2 YYREEE (reference sequence). This CDR3 is 14 amino acids long. Trimming took 3 bases from V and 5 from J, leaving 14 bases between them. The CDR3 spells CASSSGPQGYGYTF. Written as DNA, the CDR3 is TGTGCCAGCAGCTCCGGGCCCCAGGGGTATGGCTACACCTTC. The entire variable domain, with the rest obtained from reference TRBV5-4 and TRBJ1-2, is as follows: ETGVTQSPTHLIKTRGQQVTLRCSSQSGHNTVSWYQQALGQGPQFIFQYYREEENGRGNFPPRFSGLQFPNYSSELNVNALELDDSALYLCASSSGPQGYGYTFGSGTRLTVV.

The V and J genes are TRBV4-2 and TRBJ1-1, with D hard to call. This CDR3 has 15 amino acids. The V end lost 1 base, the J end lost 5 bases, and 14 bases lay between the germline ends. Germline-derived CDR1 and CDR2 are LGHNA and YNFKEQ. CDR3 in DNA: TGTGCCAGCAGCCAAGTTGGGGAGCCAAGAACTGAAGCTTTCTTT. Protein sequence: CASSQVGEPRTEAFF.

This clone turned up a few times. The rearrangement joins TRBV7-9 to TRBJ1-1; D unresolved. The ends were cut back, 1 base at V and 11 bases at J, with 11 bases in the middle. The CDR3 runs to 12 residues. The germline gives CDR1 SEHNR, CDR2 FQNEAQ (reference sequence). The CDR3 here is CASSLVFGVAFF. CDR3 nucleotide sequence: TGTGCCAGCAGCTTAGTGTTCGGGGTGGCTTTCTTT.

This clone is a singleton in its sample. This rearrangement joins TRBV5-1 to TRBJ2-5; perhaps TRBD1 as D (6 bases). In germline, CDR1 is SGHRS, CDR2 YFSETQ. The CDR3 covers 14 residues. V shed 1 base and J shed 5 bases, with 12 bases lying between them. CDR3: CASSLSGARETQYF. Here the CDR3 DNA reads TGCGCCAGCAGCTTGTCAGGGGCGCGGGAGACCCAGTACTTC.

The chain employs TRBV27 and TRBJ2-7; D not certain. The CDR3 loop spans 13 amino acids. Germline-derived CDR1 and CDR2 are MNHEY and SMNVEV (reference sequence). Trimming removed 5 bases at V and 0 bases at J, with 8 bases between. The CDR3 coding sequence is TGTGCCAGCAGTCATCCGGGCTCCTACGAGCAGTACTTC. It translates to CASSHPGSYEQYF.

This clone was detected only once. V is TRBV30 and J is TRBJ1-1; D is perhaps TRBD1 (6 bases). The CDR3 loop spans 12 amino acids. Trimming shortened V by 5 bases and J by 1 base, and 8 bases separated the two germline ends. CDR1 is GTSNPN and CDR2 is SVGIG in the germline V gene (reference sequence). The CDR3: CAWQGRNTEAFF. The CDR3 DNA sequence: TGTGCCTGGCAGGGGAGGAACACTGAAGCTTTCTTT.